This T cell receptor (beta chain) is drawn from a study of T cells after yellow fever vaccination. About the study: Low-cell-number fractions underwent preparation using SMART-Seq v4 Ultra Low Input.

Comments on this clonotype: Its antigen is as yet unknown.

Findings of the study overall: Abundant clonotypes from the bulk population could have been carried over as contaminants into FACS-sorted repertoires. Among primary-vaccination clones, most reappeared after the booster, at about 95% for CD4 and 85% to 90% for CD8.

Template switching with 5'RACE generated the TCR cDNA and added a universal primer site and UMIs. MiXCR, applied by TCRdb to the 5' RACE reads, yields one record per CDR3 protein. This table has 300,000 to 400,000 distinct CDR3 sequences, approximately 9% appearing once. In germline, CDR1 is MGHRA, CDR2 YSYEKL. V lost 3 bases, J lost 5 bases, and 2 bases stayed unmatched. This CDR3 contains 13 residues. The source of this sequence is a man in his late teens or twenties who received the YFV17D yellow fever vaccine. The genes are TRBV4-1 and TRBJ2-7, with 9 bases lining up with TRBD1. The sequenced sample was PBMCs, obtained on the day of the first yellow fever vaccination. DNA of the CDR3: TGCGCCAGCAGCCAGAGACAGGGGGACGAGCAGTACGTC. Its translation: CASSQRQGDEQYV.